This TCR beta chain was identified in a study of cytomegalovirus exposure and HLA in healthy donors. Findings and caveats of the study: Several top significant clusters appeared, in a later analysis, to be linked to common viral pathogens. Most TCR sequences were uncommon, yet certain public TCRs appeared in many donors. The authors enumerated under 200 TCR beta chains as linked to cytomegalovirus.

The V and J ends lost 6 bases and 1 base, in that order; junction bases with no gene match: 8. CDR3 length: 15 amino acids. CDR1 is SGHNT and CDR2 is YYREEE in the germline V gene (reference sequence). The PCR ran on 60 Vbeta and 13 Jbeta primers. TCRdb's copy holds only in-frame clones and misses some; the assay was immunoSEQ multiplex PCR. In the table there are fewer than 200,000 clones, roughly 87% of which are singletons. In the case of this clone: What it binds is unknown.

The sequence derives from a girl under three years old in good health and CMV-seronegative. V and J are TRBV5-4 and TRBJ2-5, with 8 positions matching TRBD1. The sequencing sample was made of PBMCs. CDR3 coding DNA: TGTGCCAGCACCGGCAGGGGGCGCGGCCAAGAGACCCAGTACTTC. Residues: CASTGRGRGQETQYF.